One sample yielded the 8 T cell receptor delta chains listed below, sequenced in a study of γδ T cells in repeated Plasmodium falciparum infection (dated by TCRdb to the early 2020s). For bulk TCR repertoire analysis, Vgamma9/Vdelta2+ and Vdelta2-negative gammadelta T cell populations were isolated by flow sorting from peripheral blood mononuclear cells. The library was built by means of multiplex PCR. The instrument given in TCRdb is Illumina MiSeq. TCRdb called clones from the public reads with CATT, and repeated DNA sequences were later combined into one row. The sample data list around 82,000 delta-chain clones, and approximately 1.5% of these were observed just once. Roughly 9.5% of the sample is in the top ten clones. The sequencing input was gamma-delta T cells from blood. Every receptor here comes from a pool of human donors (malaria-infected and uninfected, not separated).

This clone was picked up a small number of times. TCRdb shows a much larger clone's protein in place of this DNA's translation, and the two differ at residue 10, likely through a read error; the protein shown is translated from the DNA. The chain recombines TRDV1 with TRDJ1, with TRDD3 matching 10 bases. The J gene, not given by TCRdb, was assigned here from a germline match of the nucleotide sequence. The CDR3 is 19 residues long. After removal of 5 bases from V and 0 bases from J, the junction contained 15 bases not matched to a gene. The V gene's germline CDR1 is TSWWSYY and CDR2 QGS. CDR3 coding DNA: TGTGCTCTTGGGTCCCCAGGGGGATACGATCCTCCGTACACCGATAAACTCATCTTT. Its protein product is CALGSPGGYDPPYTDKLIF.

In its sample, this clone was seen a few times. The protein recorded in TCRdb matches a much larger clone and deviates from this DNA's translation at residue 10, suggesting a read error; the protein here is obtained by translating the DNA. The chain joins TRDV1 to TRDJ2; possibly TRDD3 for D (5 bases). The germline V gene has CDR1 TSWWSYY and CDR2 QGS. The CDR3 loop spans 14 amino acids. The CDR3: CALGGSGPISQLFF. As DNA, the CDR3 is TGTGCTCTAGGGGGCTCCGGACCGATATCACAACTCTTCTTT.

A word on this clone: For this DNA, TCRdb reports the protein of a much larger clone, which diverges at residue 8, most likely from a read error; the protein presented here is translated directly from the DNA. V and J are TRDV1 and TRDJ1; D is unresolved. Germline V gene sequence: CDR1 TSWWSYY, CDR2 QGS. This CDR3 is 20 amino acids long. This chain's CDR3 is CALGERQPPGVLLHTDKLIF. The CDR3 DNA is TGTGCTCTTGGGGAAAGACAACCCCCAGGAGTACTTCTCCACACTGATAAACTCATCTTT.

With regard to this clone: This likely stems from a read error, as it lies one base from a far larger clone. The same CDR3 also results from other DNA sequences found in this sample. The V call is TRDV1, the J call TRDJ1; 13 bases fit TRDD3. TCRdb lists no J gene, so it was determined here by aligning the DNA to germline. Germline assignment: CDR1 TSWWSYY and CDR2 QGS. Trimming took 4 bases from V and 0 from J; bases not matched to a gene: 23. The CDR3 is 23 residues long. The CDR3 sequence: CALGAPTGRKILGDTGYTDKLIF. The CDR3 DNA reads as TGTGCTCTTGGGGCACCTACGGGGCGTAAGATACTGGGGGATACGGGGTACACCGATAAACTCATCTTT.

This clone was counted a few times. TCRdb records a much larger clone's protein for this DNA, with a difference at residue 8 that likely arises from a read error; the protein given is the translation of the DNA. The gene calls are TRDV1 and TRDJ1; D ambiguous. The J gene, not given by TCRdb, was assigned here from a germline match of the nucleotide sequence. The CDR3 sequence is 16 residues long. Germline assignment: CDR1 TSWWSYY and CDR2 QGS. V shed 6 bases and J shed 3 bases, with 20 bases lying between them. The chain's CDR3 is CALGLTGRSTPDKLIF. The DNA of the CDR3 is TGTGCTCTTGGCCTTACCGGGAGATCAACACCCGATAAACTCATCTTT.

A remark on this clone: TCRdb's entry gives the protein of a much larger clone, which mismatches this DNA's translation at residue 16, likely from a read error; the protein reported here is translated from the DNA. The chain's CDR3 is CALGELRAGLPYWGIYEDLADKLIF. The CDR3 DNA follows: TGTGCTCTTGGGGAACTAAGGGCCGGTCTCCCGTACTGGGGGATTTATGAAGATCTAGCCGATAAACTCATCTTT. This chain links TRDV1 with TRDJ1, with TRDD3 identical over 10 bases. TCRdb supplies no J gene; here it was assigned by aligning the nucleotide sequence to germline. CDR1 is TSWWSYY and CDR2 is QGS in the germline V gene. With 0 bases clipped from V and 3 bases from J, the junction kept 31 bases outside the gene matches. This CDR3 is 25 amino acids long.

This clone was detected ten times or more. A read error likely explains why the TCRdb protein, taken from a much larger clone, differs from this DNA's translation at residue 14; the protein shown is translated from the DNA. The V call is TRDV2, the J call TRDJ3, with 9 bases fitting TRDD3. The J gene is absent in TCRdb and was assigned here via DNA matching to germline. CDR3 length: 17 amino acids. Germline lookup yields CDR1 GEAIGNYY and CDR2 EKD. CDR3: CACDTVGDSRDTRRMFF. CDR3 DNA sequence: TGTGCCTGTGACACGGTGGGGGATAGCCGGGACACCCGACGGATGTTTTTC.

As regards this clone: A read error is the likely source, as a far larger clone sits one nucleotide away. Different DNA sequences within this sample yield the same CDR3. V is TRDV2 and J is TRDJ1; D possibly corresponds to TRDD3 (5 bases). No J gene is reported in TCRdb; it was inferred here by comparing the DNA with germline. V lost 4 bases and J 3 bases, leaving 26 bases between the germline ends. This CDR3 has 18 amino acids. Germline V CDR1 and CDR2: GEAIGNYY, EKD. CDR3 DNA sequence: TGTGCCTGTGAGCACTTACGGGATTCTGAACCGTACGCCGATAAACTCATCTTT. It encodes CACEHLRDSEPYADKLIF.